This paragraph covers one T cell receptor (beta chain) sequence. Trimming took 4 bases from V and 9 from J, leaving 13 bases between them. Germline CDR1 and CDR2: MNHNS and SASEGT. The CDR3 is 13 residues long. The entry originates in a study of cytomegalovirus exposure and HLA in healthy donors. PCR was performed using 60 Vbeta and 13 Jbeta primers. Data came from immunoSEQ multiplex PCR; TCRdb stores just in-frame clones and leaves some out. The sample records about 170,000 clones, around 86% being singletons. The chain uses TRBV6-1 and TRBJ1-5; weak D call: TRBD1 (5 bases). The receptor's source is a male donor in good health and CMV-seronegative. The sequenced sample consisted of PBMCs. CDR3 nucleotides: TGTGCCAGCAGTGTGGACACTGTTCGGCCCCAGCATTTT. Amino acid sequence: CASSVDTVRPQHF.